One and the same sample provided the 21 T cell receptor beta chains below, sequenced in a study of cytomegalovirus exposure and HLA in healthy donors. The assay was immunoSEQ multiplex PCR, and TCRdb's table has in-frame clones only and misses some. The sample gives 100,000 to 150,000 clones, over 85% of which show up once; approximately 2% is in the top ten. The sample consisted of PBMCs. The receptors come from a woman aged 18 to 35 in good health and CMV-seronegative.

This chain joins TRBV5-6 and TRBJ1-2; D gene unclear. The length of the CDR3 is 14 residues. V shed 4 bases and J shed 4 bases, with 14 bases lying between them. Germline CDR1 and CDR2: SGHDT and YYEEEE. This CDR3 reads CASSLAGSVYGYTF. The CDR3 DNA is TGTGCCAGCAGCCTGGCCGGGAGCGTCTATGGCTACACCTTC.

This clone was seen just once. This chain links TRBV27 with TRBJ1-1; D is possibly TRBD1 (6 bases). This CDR3 region has 12 residues. Deletions cut 6 bases from V and 5 bases from J, with 10 bases between. The germline V gene encodes CDR1 MNHEY and CDR2 SMNVEV (reference sequence). The CDR3 here is CASREGGTEAFF. In DNA form, the CDR3 reads TGTGCCAGCAGAGAGGGGGGGACTGAAGCTTTCTTT.

This CDR3 is CASSLGQGMHEQYF. CDR3 coding DNA: TGTGCCAGCAGCTTAGGACAGGGTATGCACGAGCAGTACTTC. This chain joins TRBV11-2 and TRBJ2-7; 7 bases match TRBD1. Trimming took 1 base from V and 5 from J; bases not matched to a gene: 5. The CDR3 consists of 14 residues. Germline lookup yields CDR1 SGHAT and CDR2 FQNNGV.

The chain combines TRBV7-2 with TRBJ2-3, with D maybe TRBD1 (5 bases). The ends were cut back, 4 bases at V and 5 bases at J, with 16 bases in the middle. Germline values: CDR1 SGHTA, CDR2 FQGNSA. The CDR3 is made up of 15 amino acids. The CDR3 DNA is TGTGCCAGCAGCTCAGCCTGGGGCCAGGGAGATACGCAGTATTTT. Translated, it gives CASSSAWGQGDTQYF.

This rearrangement joins TRBV7-2 to TRBJ1-4; 10 nucleotides agree with TRBD1. J was trimmed by 7 bases and V by 4 bases; bases with no gene match: 0. The CDR3 extends over 13 amino acids. The germline V gene encodes CDR1 SGHTA and CDR2 FQGNSA. CDR3: CASSWDRGEKLFF. CDR3 DNA sequence: TGTGCCAGCAGCTGGGACAGGGGTGAAAAACTGTTTTTT.

This clone was seen only once. The CDR3 nucleotides read TGCAGCGTTTCCGACAGGGGGTACGAGCAGTACTTC. It translates to CSVSDRGYEQYF. The chain joins TRBV29-1 to TRBJ2-7; 9 positions match TRBD1. This CDR3 has 12 amino acids. Germline V lookup: CDR1 SQVTM, CDR2 ANQGSEA. The J segment lost 4 bases and the V segment lost 5 bases, leaving 3 bases of the junction unmatched.

This rearrangement joins TRBV5-1 to TRBJ2-2, with 8 bases matching TRBD1. V was clipped by 0 bases and J by 6 bases; unmatched bases: 4. This CDR3 is 15 amino acids long. Germline values: CDR1 SGHRS, CDR2 YFSETQ. The CDR3 bases are TGCGCCAGCAGCTTGGTTCAGGGGGCGGCCGGGGAGCTGTTTTTT. Protein sequence: CASSLVQGAAGELFF.

The chain recombines TRBV19 with TRBJ1-2; D unresolved. The CDR3 consists of 14 residues. Trimming took 1 base from V and 7 from J, leaving 13 bases between them. Germline V gene lookup returns CDR1 LNHDA and CDR2 SQIVND (reference sequence). DNA for the CDR3: TGTGCCAGTAGTATAGTTCCGCGGATTGGTGGCTACACCTTC. Its translation is CASSIVPRIGGYTF.

The chain joins TRBV11-2 to TRBJ1-1; TRBD1 might be the D (6 bases). Germline CDR1 and CDR2: SGHAT and FQNNGV. The V and J ends lost 3 bases and 5 bases respectively, with 10 bases between them. This CDR3 is built from 13 residues. CDR3 DNA sequence: TGTGCCAGCAGCTTTGGGGGCGGGACTGAAGCTTTCTTT. The encoded protein is CASSFGGGTEAFF.

V gene TRBV6-5 combines with J gene TRBJ2-7, with a possible D match to TRBD1 (5 bases). This CDR3 spans 12 amino acids. In germline, CDR1 is MNHEY, CDR2 SVGAGI. V lost 6 bases and J 4 bases, leaving 10 bases between the germline ends. For the CDR3, the DNA is TGTGCCAGCAGCATCGACAGTTACGAGCAGTACTTC. Its protein is CASSIDSYEQYF.

V usage is TRBV27 and J usage is TRBJ2-1; no clear D gene. This CDR3 comprises 13 residues. Trimming cost V 0 bases and J 4 bases, with 4 bases left between them. CDR1 is MNHEY and CDR2 is SMNVEV in the germline V gene (reference sequence). In DNA form, the CDR3 reads TGTGCCAGCAGTTTATCCCTGTACAATGAGCAGTTCTTC. It translates to CASSLSLYNEQFF.

This chain links TRBV28 with TRBJ2-7; D unclear. Trimming took 10 bases from V and 0 from J, leaving 16 bases between them. Germline V CDR1 and CDR2: MDHEN, SYDVKM. CDR3 length: 14 residues. The CDR3 coding sequence is TGTGCCACCAAGATAGCCTTTAGCTCCTACGAGCAGTACTTC. Translated, it gives CATKIAFSSYEQYF.

The CDR3 spells CASSPLAGVADTQYF. The CDR3 DNA follows: TGTGCCAGCAGTCCACTAGCGGGGGTAGCAGATACGCAGTATTTT. The chain couples TRBV6-5 to TRBJ2-3; 11 positions agree with TRBD2. V lost 5 bases to trimming and J lost 4 bases; unmatched junction nucleotides: 5. The CDR3 spans 15 residues. The germline V gene has CDR1 MNHEY and CDR2 SVGAGI.

J is TRBJ2-1 and V is TRBV18; TRBD1 matches 12 bases. Germline V gene data show CDR1 as KGHSH and CDR2 as LQKENI. The CDR3 consists of 15 residues. V was pared by 6 bases and J by 9 bases, with 9 bases of the junction left unmatched. Here the CDR3 reads CASSPSGTGGTEQFF. CDR3 DNA sequence: TGTGCCAGCTCCCCTTCCGGGACAGGGGGCACTGAGCAGTTCTTC. Combining the CDR3 with reference TRBV18 and TRBJ2-1 gives the whole variable domain NAGVMQNPRHLVRRRGQEARLRCSPMKGHSHVYWYRQLPEEGLKFMVYLQKENIIDESGMPKERFSAEFPKEGPSILRIQQVVRGDSAAYFCASSPSGTGGTEQFFGPGTRLTVL.

V is TRBV11-3 and J is TRBJ2-1; possibly TRBD2 for D (6 bases). Trimming pared 5 bases from V and 5 bases from J, leaving 19 bases between. The CDR3 runs to 16 residues. The germline CDR1 and CDR2 sequences are SGHNT and YENEEA. The CDR3 protein is CASSAWEASLNNEQFF. Here the CDR3 DNA reads TGTGCCAGCAGCGCGTGGGAGGCGTCGCTAAACAATGAGCAGTTCTTC.

V gene TRBV28 combines with J gene TRBJ2-2; D gene uncertain. Germline loops: CDR1 MDHEN, CDR2 SYDVKM. CDR3 length: 13 residues. Trimming removed 7 bases from V and 3 bases from J, with 9 bases in between. CDR3 sequence: CASITDYTGELFF. CDR3 DNA: TGTGCCAGCATCACCGACTACACCGGGGAGCTGTTTTTT.

As DNA, the CDR3 is TGTGCCAGCAGCTTAGCGGGGGGTCTCAATGAGCAGTTCTTC. It codes for CASSLAGGLNEQFF. The chain recombines TRBV5-5 with TRBJ2-1; 9 bases are shared with TRBD2. V shed 2 bases and J 6 bases; nucleotides not matched to a gene: 3. The CDR3 contains 14 residues. Germline V gives CDR1 SGHKS, CDR2 YYEKEE (reference sequence).

Only one count was recorded for this clone. V and J are TRBV6-6 and TRBJ1-1; tentative D call: TRBD1 (5 bases). V was pared by 6 bases and J by 5 bases, with 16 bases between. CDR1 MNHNY and CDR2 SVGAGI come from the germline V gene (reference sequence). The CDR3 is 14 amino acids. The CDR3 DNA follows: TGTGCCAGCAGAGACCAGGGATTGTATACTGAAGCTTTCTTT. It yields the protein CASRDQGLYTEAFF.

This chain uses TRBV2 with TRBJ1-2; D remains ambiguous. Trimming cost V 2 bases and J 6 bases, with 16 bases left between them. CDR3 size: 15 residues. Germline V gene sequence: CDR1 SNHLY, CDR2 FYNNEI. CDR3 in DNA: TGTGCCAGCAGTGAACTCGGGGTTACTTCCCATGGCTACACCTTC. This encodes CASSELGVTSHGYTF.

V usage is TRBV10-2 and J usage is TRBJ2-3; D is unclear. This CDR3 is 14 amino acids long. The germline V gene encodes CDR1 WSHSY and CDR2 SAAADI. Trimming took 4 bases from V and 0 from J, leaving 8 bases between them. The DNA of the CDR3 is TGCGCCAGCAGTGTAGTTCTTAGCACAGATACGCAGTATTTT. Translated: CASSVVLSTDTQYF.

This chain links TRBV5-1 with TRBJ1-2; 10 bases fit TRBD1. Per the germline V gene, CDR1 is SGHRS and CDR2 is YFSETQ. The CDR3 consists of 15 residues. The ends lost 4 bases at V and 7 bases at J; junction bases unmatched: 10. The CDR3 is CASSPDRQGARGYTF. The CDR3, as DNA: TGCGCCAGCAGCCCAGATAGACAGGGGGCGCGTGGCTACACCTTC.